The 29 T cell receptor beta chains listed next were all sequenced from one sample in a study of T-cell memory formation after mild COVID-19. One entry per CDR3 protein results from TCRdb running MiXCR on the 5' RACE reads. The sample has fewer than 250,000 distinct CDR3 sequences, about 17% seen once. Sequenced: PBMCs or a T cell subset sorted from them (not recorded which). The receptor set was obtained from an adult woman who had mild COVID-19 (a few samples of this study predate the infection). Cell type and time point are not known.

A note on this clonotype: A read error may be the cause here, since a much bigger clone is one base away. The chain combines TRBV4-3 with TRBJ2-6; 8 bases map to TRBD1. The V and J ends lost 4 bases and 0 bases, in that order; junction bases with no gene match: 5. CDR3 length equals 17 residues. Germline CDR1 reads LGHNA; CDR2 reads YSLEER. As DNA, the CDR3 is TGCGCCAGCAGCCTTAGGACAGGGTGCTCTGGGGCCAACGTCCTGACTTTC. This gives the protein CASSLRTGCSGANVLTF.

This clonotype came up a few times. V gene TRBV19 combines with J gene TRBJ1-1; maybe TRBD1 (5 bases). Germline values: CDR1 LNHDA, CDR2 SQIVND (reference sequence). The CDR3 loop spans 13 amino acids. V gave up 5 bases and J gave up 3 bases, with 10 bases separating them. The CDR3 protein is CASSYLGDTEAFF. In DNA form, the CDR3 reads TGTGCCAGTAGTTATTTGGGGGACACTGAAGCTTTCTTT.

The chain carries TRBV4-1 and TRBJ1-6; possible D gene TRBD1, 5 bases. This CDR3 region has 16 residues. The ends were cut back, 0 bases at V and 2 bases at J, with 8 bases in the middle. CDR1 MGHRA and CDR2 YSYEKL come from the germline V gene. As DNA, the CDR3 is TGCGCCAGCAGCCAAGAGGGGCAACCCTATAATTCACCCCTCCACTTT. Residues: CASSQEGQPYNSPLHF.

The chain is built from TRBV6-5 and TRBJ2-5, with D possibly being TRBD2 (6 bases). The V and J ends lost 5 bases and 0 bases respectively, with 13 bases between them. The CDR3 covers 15 residues. Germline lookup yields CDR1 MNHEY and CDR2 SVGAGI. CDR3 coding DNA: TGTGCCAGCAGTCGGGGACGGGGGTACCAAGAGACCCAGTACTTC. It codes for CASSRGRGYQETQYF.

Only a few counts were recorded for this clonotype. The genes are TRBV18 and TRBJ2-7, with TRBD2 identical over 10 bases. This CDR3 region has 17 residues. With 2 bases clipped from V and 6 bases from J, the junction kept 13 bases outside the gene matches. From germline, CDR1 is KGHSH and CDR2 LQKENI. The CDR3 DNA is TGTGCCAGCTCACCAACAATAGCGGGAGGTGGCCTGGGCGAGCAGTACTTC. This codes for CASSPTIAGGGLGEQYF.

V usage is TRBV4-1 and J usage is TRBJ2-7; D is uncertain. CDR3 length: 15 amino acids. Germline lookup yields CDR1 MGHRA and CDR2 YSYEKL. V dropped 4 bases and J dropped 4 bases, with 17 bases sitting between them. CDR3 residues: CASSPPGTVAYEQYF. CDR3 nucleotides: TGCGCCAGCAGCCCGCCTGGAACGGTGGCTTACGAGCAGTACTTC.

The chain employs TRBV7-6 and TRBJ2-5, with TRBD2 as a possible D gene (5 bases). Germline V gene lookup returns CDR1 SGHVS and CDR2 FNYEAQ. The CDR3 length is 15 residues. V lost 1 base and J 4 bases, leaving 13 bases between the germline ends. CDR3 DNA: TGTGCCAGCAGCTTAGTACGTTCTAGCTCAGAGACCCAGTACTTC. It specifies CASSLVRSSSETQYF.

This clonotype has a handful of counts. The gene calls are TRBV10-3 and TRBJ2-3; 8 bases fit TRBD1. Germline values: CDR1 ENHRY, CDR2 SYGVKD. This CDR3 is 13 amino acids long. Trimming removed 4 bases from V and 4 bases from J; junction bases left unmatched: 1. The chain's CDR3 is CAISGQGSDTQYF. DNA for the CDR3: TGTGCCATCAGTGGACAGGGGTCAGATACGCAGTATTTT.

Ten or more counts support this clonotype. The V gene is TRBV12-3 or TRBV12-4, the J gene TRBJ2-7, with 8 bases fitting TRBD2. The V segment lost 2 bases and the J segment 7 bases; nucleotides outside the gene matches: 13. The CDR3 length is 16 residues. The DNA for the CDR3 is TGTGCCAGCAGTTTAAAAGCGGGGGTCACCGCGGGGGAGCAGTACTTC. This encodes CASSLKAGVTAGEQYF.

At least ten counts were recorded for this clonotype. The chain is built from TRBV15 and TRBJ1-1; D unclear. Germline V gene sequence: CDR1 LNHNV, CDR2 YYDKDF (reference sequence). The V end lost 0 bases, the J end lost 5 bases, and 10 bases lay between the germline ends. The CDR3 consists of 14 residues. The CDR3 sequence is CATSRDGVVTEAFF. The CDR3 coding sequence is TGTGCCACCAGCAGAGATGGGGTAGTAACTGAAGCTTTCTTT.

This clonotype occurred a few times. The chain joins TRBV20-1 to TRBJ2-7; 8 bases line up with TRBD2. CDR1 and CDR2 (germline): DFQATT, SNEGSKA (reference sequence). V was clipped by 3 bases and J by 0 bases; unmatched bases: 7. This CDR3 has 15 amino acids. CDR3 region: CSAREGTSGSYEQYF. In nucleotides, the CDR3 is TGCAGTGCTAGGGAGGGCACTAGCGGCTCCTACGAGCAGTACTTC.

The chain recombines TRBV18 with TRBJ2-7; 9 bases line up with TRBD1. This CDR3 region has 14 residues. J lost 3 bases, V lost 3 bases, and 3 bases had no gene match. Germline CDR1 KGHSH, CDR2 LQKENI. CDR3 sequence: CASSPTGGYYEQYF. For the CDR3, the DNA is TGTGCCAGCTCACCGACAGGGGGTTACTACGAGCAGTACTTC. The whole variable domain, remainder taken from reference TRBV18 and TRBJ2-7, is NAGVMQNPRHLVRRRGQEARLRCSPMKGHSHVYWYRQLPEEGLKFMVYLQKENIIDESGMPKERFSAEFPKEGPSILRIQQVVRGDSAAYFCASSPTGGYYEQYFGPGTRLTVT.

To note about this clonotype: Sequence at one end of the junction differs from germline and may be a read error. The chain employs TRBV7-9 and TRBJ2-2, with TRBD1 as a possible D gene (6 bases). The CDR3 is made up of 16 amino acids. The germline V gene has CDR1 SEHNR and CDR2 FQNEAQ (reference sequence). The CDR3 loop reads CASSVAGTTNTGELFF. The CDR3 DNA sequence: TGTGCCAGCAGCGTAGCCGGGACAACGAACACCGGGGAGCTGTTTTTT.

This clonotype has just a few counts. The V and J genes are TRBV25-1 and TRBJ2-7; 9 bases are a match to TRBD1. This CDR3 is 15 amino acids long. V shed 1 base and J 1 base; nucleotides not matched to a gene: 2. CDR1 MGHDK and CDR2 SYGVNS come from the germline V gene. CDR3 loop: CASSEFGTGSYEQYF. CDR3 coding DNA: TGTGCCAGCAGTGAATTCGGGACAGGGTCCTACGAGCAGTACTTC.

The sample holds a few counts of this clonotype. The chain carries TRBV7-7 and TRBJ2-5; TRBD2 agrees at 7 bases. The CDR3 runs 12 residues. The V gene's germline CDR1 is SSHAT and CDR2 FNYEAQ (reference sequence). CDR3 coding DNA: TGTGCTAGCGGGCGCTCGGGAGAGACCCAGTACTTC. The encoded protein is CASGRSGETQYF. The complete variable domain, with remaining parts taken from reference TRBV7-7 and TRBJ2-5, reads GAGVSQSPRYKVTKRGQDVTLRCDPISSHATLYWYQQALGQGPEFLTYFNYEAQPDKSGLPSDRFSAERPEGSISTLTIQRTEQRDSAMYRCASGRSGETQYFGPGTRLLVL.

This sequence joins TRBV6-5 and TRBJ1-2; 7 bases are shared with TRBD1. The V gene's germline CDR1 is MNHEY and CDR2 SVGAGI. Trimming took 0 bases from V and 8 from J; bases not matched to a gene: 6. The CDR3 is 14 amino acids. The CDR3 nucleotides read TGTGCCAGCAGTTACTCAGGGGGCGCGGAGGGCTACACCTTC. As protein: CASSYSGGAEGYTF.

This clonotype was detected a few times. This chain uses TRBV11-1 with TRBJ2-2, with 7 positions matching TRBD1. Germline-derived CDR1 and CDR2 are SGHAT and FQDESV (reference sequence). V lost 6 bases to trimming and J lost 4 bases; unmatched junction nucleotides: 8. CDR3 size: 15 residues. The DNA of the CDR3 is TGTGCCAGCAGACCAACAGGGGCGGGCACCGGGGAGCTGTTTTTT. The encoded protein is CASRPTGAGTGELFF.

This clonotype showed up many times. V is TRBV7-2 and J is TRBJ2-6; TRBD2 is a possible D gene (6 bases). CDR1 is SGHTA, CDR2 FQGNSA, per germline. The V end was cut by 3 bases, the J end by 1 base, with 7 bases between. The CDR3 has 15 residues. Here the CDR3 reads CASSFGGSGANVLTF. In DNA form, the CDR3 reads TGTGCCAGCAGCTTCGGGGGATCTGGGGCCAACGTCCTGACTTTC.

This clonotype was observed a few times. V usage is TRBV7-8 and J usage is TRBJ2-3; D is unresolved. This CDR3 has 15 residues. Germline V CDR1 and CDR2: SGHVS, FQNEAQ. V lost 8 bases and J lost 0, with 15 bases in between. CDR3 loop: CASARLTPSTDTQYF. CDR3 nucleotide sequence: TGTGCCAGCGCTAGGCTTACACCTAGCACAGATACGCAGTATTTT.

The J gene is TRBJ1-1, the V gene TRBV7-2, with D perhaps matching TRBD1 (5 bases). Germline CDR1 is SGHTA and CDR2 is FQGNSA. This CDR3 region has 15 residues. V lost 6 bases and J 5 bases, leaving 19 bases between the germline ends. CDR3: CASSTQGGRGTEAFF. Written as DNA, the CDR3 is TGTGCCAGCAGTACGCAGGGAGGTCGAGGAACTGAAGCTTTCTTT.

V and J are TRBV12-3 or TRBV12-4 and TRBJ1-5; D might be TRBD1 (6 bases). The CDR3 spans 12 residues. Trimming left V 6 bases short and J 10 bases short, with 13 bases between. This CDR3 reads CASRGAGHPQHF. In nucleotides, the CDR3 is TGTGCCAGCAGGGGGGCAGGTCACCCCCAGCATTTT.

The chain couples TRBV12-3 or TRBV12-4 to TRBJ1-6; 9 positions agree with TRBD1. The CDR3 sequence is 15 residues long. V was pared by 3 bases and J by 9 bases, with 6 bases of the junction left unmatched. The CDR3 protein is CASSLDRGGGSPLHF. The CDR3 DNA is TGTGCCAGCAGTTTGGACAGGGGAGGTGGTTCACCCCTCCACTTT.

This clonotype was detected ten times or more. The chain recombines TRBV5-1 with TRBJ2-7; 7 bases are a match to TRBD2. V trimming: 2 bases; J trimming: 0 bases; junction bases outside the gene matches: 2. Germline loops: CDR1 SGHRS, CDR2 YFSETQ. The CDR3 extends over 14 amino acids. The CDR3 reads CASSFSGSSYEQYF. DNA for the CDR3: TGCGCCAGCAGCTTTAGCGGGTCCTCCTACGAGCAGTACTTC.

This clonotype has ten or more counts. This sequence joins TRBV5-1 and TRBJ2-3, with TRBD2 as a possible D gene (5 bases). Germline V lookup: CDR1 SGHRS, CDR2 YFSETQ. V lost 4 bases, J lost 0 bases, and 9 bases lay in between. CDR3 length: 14 residues. CDR3 sequence reads: CASSGGLSTDTQYF. The CDR3 nucleotides read TGCGCCAGCAGCGGCGGACTTAGCACAGATACGCAGTATTTT.

The chain combines TRBV5-1 with TRBJ1-6, with D possibly being TRBD1 (5 bases). Trimming left V 0 bases short and J 6 bases short, with 10 bases between. CDR1 and CDR2 (germline): SGHRS, YFSETQ. This CDR3 comprises 15 residues. The CDR3 sequence is CASSLGQGTNSPLHF. As DNA, the CDR3 is TGCGCCAGCAGCTTGGGGCAGGGAACTAATTCACCCCTCCACTTT.

The chain is built from TRBV5-1 and TRBJ2-2, with D perhaps assigned TRBD1 or TRBD2 (5 bases each). This CDR3 has 16 amino acids. The germline CDR1 and CDR2 sequences are SGHRS and YFSETQ. V was pared by 2 bases and J by 0 bases, with 11 bases between. CDR3 protein: CASSLLLGANTGELFF. DNA for the CDR3: TGCGCCAGCAGCTTACTTCTGGGGGCGAACACCGGGGAGCTGTTTTTT.

This clonotype has only a few counts. The V call is TRBV27, the J call TRBJ2-6; 7 bases match TRBD2. With V trimmed by 1 base and J by 2 bases, 11 bases remained unmatched. This CDR3 has 19 residues. CDR1 is MNHEY, CDR2 SMNVEV, per germline (reference sequence). The CDR3 region is CASSLFTGGGRAGANVLTF. DNA for the CDR3: TGTGCCAGCAGTTTATTTACGGGGGGTGGTAGGGCTGGGGCCAACGTCCTGACTTTC.

In its sample, this clonotype was seen a few times. The chain uses TRBV10-3 and TRBJ1-2; 7 positions match TRBD1. V lost 2 bases, J lost 4 bases, and 1 base stayed unmatched. This CDR3 has 13 residues. The V gene's germline CDR1 is ENHRY and CDR2 SYGVKD. CDR3: CAISETGVYGYTF. CDR3 DNA sequence: TGTGCCATCAGTGAGACAGGGGTCTATGGCTACACCTTC.

The rearrangement links TRBV5-1 to TRBJ1-6; 8 bases line up with TRBD1. Germline CDR1 reads SGHRS; CDR2 reads YFSETQ. This CDR3 contains 14 residues. The ends lost 4 bases at V and 5 bases at J; junction bases unmatched: 2. The DNA for the CDR3 is TGCGCCAGCAGCGTGACAGGGGATAATTCACCCCTCCACTTT. Translated: CASSVTGDNSPLHF.